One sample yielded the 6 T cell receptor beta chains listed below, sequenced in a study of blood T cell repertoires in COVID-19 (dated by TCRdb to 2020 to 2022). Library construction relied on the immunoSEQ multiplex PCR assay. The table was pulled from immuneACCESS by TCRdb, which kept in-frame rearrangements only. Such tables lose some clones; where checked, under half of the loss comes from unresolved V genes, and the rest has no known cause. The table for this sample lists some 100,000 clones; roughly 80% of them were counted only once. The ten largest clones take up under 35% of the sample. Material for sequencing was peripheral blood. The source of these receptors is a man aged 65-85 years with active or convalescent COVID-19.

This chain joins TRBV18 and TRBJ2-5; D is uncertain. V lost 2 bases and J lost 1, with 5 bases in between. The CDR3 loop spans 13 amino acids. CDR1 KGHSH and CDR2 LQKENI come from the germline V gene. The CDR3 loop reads CASSPAIQETQYF. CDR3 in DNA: TGTGCCAGCTCACCAGCTATCCAAGAGACCCAGTACTTC.

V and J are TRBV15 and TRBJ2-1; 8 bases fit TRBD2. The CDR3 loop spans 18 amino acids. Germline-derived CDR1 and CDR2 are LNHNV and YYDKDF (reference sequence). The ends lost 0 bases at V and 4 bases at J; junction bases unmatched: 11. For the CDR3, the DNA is TGTGCCACCAGCAGAGATACTCCAGCGGGAGTCCTATACAATGAGCAGTTCTTC. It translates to CATSRDTPAGVLYNEQFF.

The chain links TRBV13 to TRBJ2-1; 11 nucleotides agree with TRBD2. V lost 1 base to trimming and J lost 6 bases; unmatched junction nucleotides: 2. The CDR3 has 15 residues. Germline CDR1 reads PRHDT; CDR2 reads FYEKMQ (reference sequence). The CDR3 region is CASSLALAGGNEQFF. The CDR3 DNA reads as TGTGCCAGCAGCTTAGCCCTAGCGGGAGGCAATGAGCAGTTCTTC.

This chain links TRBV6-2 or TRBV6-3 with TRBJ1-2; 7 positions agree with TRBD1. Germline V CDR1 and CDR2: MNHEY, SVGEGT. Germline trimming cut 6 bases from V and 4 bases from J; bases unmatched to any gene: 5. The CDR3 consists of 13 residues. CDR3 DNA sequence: TGTGCCAGCAGCTCGGGACAGTCCTATGGCTACACCTTC. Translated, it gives CASSSGQSYGYTF.

The CDR3 DNA is TGTGCCAGCAGCCGGGACAGGGGGCAGGAAAAACTGTTTTTT. It translates to CASSRDRGQEKLFF. The chain joins TRBV5-4 to TRBJ1-4, with 12 bases aligning to TRBD1. The germline V gene encodes CDR1 SGHNT and CDR2 YYREEE (reference sequence). CDR3 length: 14 residues. Unmatched junction bases numbered 3, after V lost 4 bases and J lost 8 bases.

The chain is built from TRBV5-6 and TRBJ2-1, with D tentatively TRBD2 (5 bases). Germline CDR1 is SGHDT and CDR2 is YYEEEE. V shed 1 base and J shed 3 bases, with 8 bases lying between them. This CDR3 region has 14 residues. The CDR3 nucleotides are TGTGCCAGCAGCTTGACGGGGAACTACAATGAGCAGTTCTTC. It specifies CASSLTGNYNEQFF.